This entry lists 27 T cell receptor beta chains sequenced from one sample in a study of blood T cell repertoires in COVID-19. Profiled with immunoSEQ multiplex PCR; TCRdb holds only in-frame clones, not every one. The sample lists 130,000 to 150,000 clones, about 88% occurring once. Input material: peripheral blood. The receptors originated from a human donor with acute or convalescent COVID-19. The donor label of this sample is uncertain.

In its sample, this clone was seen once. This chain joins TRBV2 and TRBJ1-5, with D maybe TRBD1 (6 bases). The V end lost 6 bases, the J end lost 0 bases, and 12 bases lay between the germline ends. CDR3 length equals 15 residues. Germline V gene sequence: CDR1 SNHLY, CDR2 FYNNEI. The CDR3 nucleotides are TGTGCCAGCAGCGGACAGACTCTTAGCAATCAGCCCCAGCATTTT. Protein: CASSGQTLSNQPQHF. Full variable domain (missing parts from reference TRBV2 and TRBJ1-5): EPEVTQTPSHQVTQMGQEVILRCVPISNHLYFYWYRQILGQKVEFLVSFYNNEISEKSEIFDDQFSVERPDGSNFTLKIRSTKLEDSAMYFCASSGQTLSNQPQHFGDGTRLSIL.

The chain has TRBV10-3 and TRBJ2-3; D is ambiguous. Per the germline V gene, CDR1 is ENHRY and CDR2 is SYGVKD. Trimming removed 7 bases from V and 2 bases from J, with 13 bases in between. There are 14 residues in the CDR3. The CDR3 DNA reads TGTGCCATCACATCTAGACCAGACACAGATACGCAGTATTTT. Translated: CAITSRPDTDTQYF.

Here the CDR3 reads CASTRQGLNTGELFF. CDR3 nucleotide sequence: TGTGCCAGCACTAGACAGGGCCTAAACACCGGGGAGCTGTTTTTT. J is TRBJ2-2 and V is TRBV28; TRBD1 matches 7 bases. CDR3 length: 15 amino acids. V lost 7 bases to trimming and J lost 2 bases; unmatched junction nucleotides: 7. CDR1 and CDR2 (germline): MDHEN, SYDVKM.

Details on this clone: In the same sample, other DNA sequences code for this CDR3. CDR3 coding DNA: TGTGCCAGCAGCCAAGGGGGGACAGAAGCTTTCTTT. This codes for CASSQGGTEAFF. The chain carries TRBV3-1 (or the pseudogene TRBV3-2) and TRBJ1-1, with D perhaps TRBD1 (6 bases). Germline CDR1 is LGHDT and CDR2 is YNNKEL (reference sequence). The CDR3 sequence is 12 residues long. Between the trimmed V and J ends, which lost 1 base and 8 bases, there was a span of 8 bases.

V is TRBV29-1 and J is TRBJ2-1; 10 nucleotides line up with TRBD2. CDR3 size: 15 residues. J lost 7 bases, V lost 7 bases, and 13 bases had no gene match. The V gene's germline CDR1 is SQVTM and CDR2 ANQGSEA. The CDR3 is CSAQKVSGRINEQFF. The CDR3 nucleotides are TGCAGCGCCCAAAAGGTTAGCGGGAGGATTAATGAGCAGTTCTTC.

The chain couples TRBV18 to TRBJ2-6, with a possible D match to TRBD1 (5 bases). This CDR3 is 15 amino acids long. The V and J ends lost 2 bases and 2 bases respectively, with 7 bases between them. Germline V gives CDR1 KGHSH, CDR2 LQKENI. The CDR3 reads CASSPDSPGANVLTF. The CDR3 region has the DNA TGTGCCAGCTCACCAGACAGTCCTGGGGCCAACGTCCTGACTTTC.

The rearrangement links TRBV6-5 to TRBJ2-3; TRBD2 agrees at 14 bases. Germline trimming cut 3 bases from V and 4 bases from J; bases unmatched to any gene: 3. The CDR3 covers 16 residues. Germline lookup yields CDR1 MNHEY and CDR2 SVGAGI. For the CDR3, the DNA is TGTGCCAGCAGTTATCAGGGACTAGCGGGGGCAGATACGCAGTATTTT. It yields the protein CASSYQGLAGADTQYF.

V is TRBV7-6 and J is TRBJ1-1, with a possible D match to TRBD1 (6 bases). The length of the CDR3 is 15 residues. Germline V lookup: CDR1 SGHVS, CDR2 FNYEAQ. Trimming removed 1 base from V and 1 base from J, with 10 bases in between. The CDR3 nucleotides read TGTGCCAGCAGCTTAGGAGGGACAACGAACACTGAAGCTTTCTTT. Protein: CASSLGGTTNTEAFF.

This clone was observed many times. In DNA, the CDR3 is TGTGCCAGCAGCTTAGTTTCGTTCCGGGAGACCCAGTACTTC. It yields the protein CASSLVSFRETQYF. The chain uses TRBV7-9 and TRBJ2-5; D gene unclear. The V and J ends lost 1 base and 5 bases respectively, with 11 bases between them. Germline CDR1 and CDR2: SEHNR and FQNEAQ (reference sequence). This CDR3 region has 14 residues.

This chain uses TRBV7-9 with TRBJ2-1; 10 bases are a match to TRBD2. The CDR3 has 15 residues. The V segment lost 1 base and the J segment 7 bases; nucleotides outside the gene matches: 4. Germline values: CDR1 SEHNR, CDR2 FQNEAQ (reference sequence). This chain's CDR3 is CASSLEAGGGNEQFF. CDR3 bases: TGTGCCAGCAGCTTAGAAGCGGGAGGGGGGAATGAGCAGTTCTTC.

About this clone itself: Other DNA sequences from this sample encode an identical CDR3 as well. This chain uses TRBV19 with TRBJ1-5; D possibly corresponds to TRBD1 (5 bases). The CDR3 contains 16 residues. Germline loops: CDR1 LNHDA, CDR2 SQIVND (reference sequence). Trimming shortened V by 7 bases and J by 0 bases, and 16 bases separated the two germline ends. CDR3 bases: TGTGCCAGTACCTCAGGAACAGGTTATAGCAATCAGCCCCAGCATTTT. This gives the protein CASTSGTGYSNQPQHF.

CDR3 nucleotide sequence: TGTGCCAGCAGGACGACAGGTGACTATGGCTACACCTTC. This encodes CASRTTGDYGYTF. The V and J genes are TRBV6-5 and TRBJ1-2, with D possibly TRBD1 on 6 matching bases. The germline gives CDR1 MNHEY, CDR2 SVGAGI. V dropped 6 bases and J dropped 3 bases, with 11 bases sitting between them. The CDR3 loop spans 13 amino acids.

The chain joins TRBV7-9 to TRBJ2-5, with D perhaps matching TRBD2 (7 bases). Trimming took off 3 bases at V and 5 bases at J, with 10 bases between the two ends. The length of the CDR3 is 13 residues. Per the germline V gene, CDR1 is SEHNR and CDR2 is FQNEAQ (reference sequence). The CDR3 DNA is TGTGCCAGCAGCTTTGGGGGGGGCGAGACCCAGTACTTC. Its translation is CASSFGGGETQYF.

CDR3 loop: CASTSEGRRTEAFF. The CDR3 coding sequence is TGTGCCAGCACCAGTGAGGGGAGGCGAACTGAAGCTTTCTTT. The J gene is TRBJ1-1, the V gene TRBV6-5; D is perhaps TRBD1 (5 bases). With 7 bases removed from V and 5 bases from J, the gap between germline ends came to 17 bases. Germline loops: CDR1 MNHEY, CDR2 SVGAGI. The CDR3 extends over 14 amino acids.

The CDR3 sequence: CASGLKGQLNTEAFF. CDR3 nucleotide sequence: TGTGCTAGTGGTTTAAAGGGACAGTTGAACACTGAAGCTTTCTTT. The chain recombines TRBV12-5 with TRBJ1-1, with 7 bases identical to TRBD1. Germline V lookup: CDR1 LGHNT, CDR2 FRNRAP. Trimming took 3 bases from V and 0 from J; bases not matched to a gene: 4. The CDR3 spans 15 residues. The whole variable domain, filled in from reference TRBV12-5 and TRBJ1-1, reads DARVTQTPRHKVTEMGQEVTMRCQPILGHNTVFWYRQTMMQGLELLAYFRNRAPLDDSGMPKDRFSAEMPDATLATLKIQPSEPRDSAVYFCASGLKGQLNTEAFFGQGTRLTVV.

CDR3 protein: CASSPGSGGPDTQYF. CDR3 sequence (DNA): TGCGCCAGCAGCCCTGGTAGCGGGGGGCCAGATACGCAGTATTTT. The chain combines TRBV5-1 with TRBJ2-3, with TRBD2 matching 10 bases. This CDR3 is built from 15 residues. Germline-derived CDR1 and CDR2 are SGHRS and YFSETQ. V shed 4 bases and J 4 bases; nucleotides not matched to a gene: 6.

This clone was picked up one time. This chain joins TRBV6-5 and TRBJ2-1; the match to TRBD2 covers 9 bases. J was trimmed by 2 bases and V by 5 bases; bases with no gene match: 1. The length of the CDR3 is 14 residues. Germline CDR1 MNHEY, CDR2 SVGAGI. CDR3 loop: CASSSGGTYNEQFF. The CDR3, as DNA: TGTGCCAGCAGTAGCGGGGGGACCTACAATGAGCAGTTCTTC.

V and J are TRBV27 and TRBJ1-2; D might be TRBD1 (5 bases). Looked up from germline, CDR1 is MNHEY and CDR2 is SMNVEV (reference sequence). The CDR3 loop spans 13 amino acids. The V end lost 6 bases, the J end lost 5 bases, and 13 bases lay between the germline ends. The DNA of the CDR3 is TGTGCCAGCAGCGGGGGGTGGGCGTATGGCTACACCTTC. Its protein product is CASSGGWAYGYTF.

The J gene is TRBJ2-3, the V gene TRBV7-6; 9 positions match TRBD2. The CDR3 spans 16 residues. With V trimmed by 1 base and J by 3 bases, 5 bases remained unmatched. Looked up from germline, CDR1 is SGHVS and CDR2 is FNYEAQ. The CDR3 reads CASSLGMAGGTDTQYF. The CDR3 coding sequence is TGTGCCAGCAGCTTAGGCATGGCGGGAGGGACAGATACGCAGTATTTT.

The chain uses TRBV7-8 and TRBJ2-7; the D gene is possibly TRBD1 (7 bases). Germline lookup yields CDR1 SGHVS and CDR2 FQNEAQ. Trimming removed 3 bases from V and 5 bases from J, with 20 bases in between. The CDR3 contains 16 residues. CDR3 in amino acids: CASSLGHDREAHEQYV. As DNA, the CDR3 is TGTGCCAGCAGCTTGGGGCACGACAGGGAGGCCCACGAGCAGTACGTC.

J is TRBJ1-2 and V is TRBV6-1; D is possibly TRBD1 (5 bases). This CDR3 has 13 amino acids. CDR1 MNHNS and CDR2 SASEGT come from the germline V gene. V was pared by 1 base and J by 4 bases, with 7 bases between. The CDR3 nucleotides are TGTGCCAGCAGTGAAGTAGGGGTCTATGGCTACACCTTC. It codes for CASSEVGVYGYTF.

CDR3 DNA sequence: TGTGCCAGCAGCGTAACCGGACAGAACACCGGGGAGCTGTTTTTT. This codes for CASSVTGQNTGELFF. This chain connects TRBV9 to TRBJ2-2; weak D call: TRBD1 (5 bases). The CDR3 covers 15 residues. The germline V and J ends were trimmed by 1 base and 1 base, with 8 bases remaining between them. Germline loops: CDR1 SGDLS, CDR2 YYNGEE.

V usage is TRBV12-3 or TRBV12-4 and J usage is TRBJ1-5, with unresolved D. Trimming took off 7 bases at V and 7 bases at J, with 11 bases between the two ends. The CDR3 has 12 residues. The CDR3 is CASTFEGQPQHF. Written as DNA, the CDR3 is TGTGCCAGCACCTTCGAGGGCCAGCCCCAGCATTTT.

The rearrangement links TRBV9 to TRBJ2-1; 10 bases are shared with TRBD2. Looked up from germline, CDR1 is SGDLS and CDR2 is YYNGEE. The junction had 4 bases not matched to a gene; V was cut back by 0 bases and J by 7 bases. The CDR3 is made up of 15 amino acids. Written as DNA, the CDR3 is TGTGCCAGCAGCGTAGCAGCGGGGGGGCGAAATGAGCAGTTCTTC. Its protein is CASSVAAGGRNEQFF.

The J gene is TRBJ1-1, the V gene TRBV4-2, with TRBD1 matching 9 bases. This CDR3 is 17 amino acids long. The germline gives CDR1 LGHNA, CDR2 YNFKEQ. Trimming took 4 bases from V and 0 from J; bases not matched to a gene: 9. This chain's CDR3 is CASSPLGTGTVNTEAFF. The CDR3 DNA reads TGTGCCAGCAGCCCTCTAGGGACAGGGACGGTGAACACTGAAGCTTTCTTT.

CDR3 DNA sequence: TGTGCCAGTAGTTCCGGAACTAGCGGGACCTACAATGAGCAGTTCTTC. Its translation: CASSSGTSGTYNEQFF. The J gene is TRBJ2-1, the V gene TRBV19; 10 nucleotides agree with TRBD2. With 5 bases clipped from V and 2 bases from J, the junction kept 6 bases outside the gene matches. The CDR3 is made up of 16 amino acids. CDR1 and CDR2 from the germline V gene are LNHDA and SQIVND (reference sequence).

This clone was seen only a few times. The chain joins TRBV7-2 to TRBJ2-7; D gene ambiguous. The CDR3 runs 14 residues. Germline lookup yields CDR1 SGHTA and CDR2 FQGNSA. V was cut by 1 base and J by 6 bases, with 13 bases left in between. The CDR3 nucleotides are TGTGCCAGCAGCTTAGAGCAGGTAATCGGCGAGCAGTACGTC. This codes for CASSLEQVIGEQYV.